This T cell receptor (beta chain) is drawn from a study of blood T cells in healthy people across ages. V lost 3 bases and J 5 bases, leaving 11 bases between the germline ends. CDR3 size: 13 residues. Next came a second PCR, run for about 6 to 11 cycles, which used a sample-barcoded 5' primer along with a J-beta primer mix. MiXCR was run by TCRdb on the 5' RACE reads, yielding one entry per CDR3 protein. The sample has roughly 730,000 distinct CDR3 sequences, more than 50% seen once. This sequence joins TRBV12-3 or TRBV12-4 and TRBJ2-7, with D maybe TRBD1 (6 bases). The source material was blood. This clonotype was obtained from a man aged 35 to 55 in good health. The CDR3 DNA is TGTGCCAGCAGTTTCTCAGGGGTGAACGAGCAGTACTTC. This codes for CASSFSGVNEQYF.